These T cell receptor beta chains were read from a single sample in a study of vaccination effects on CD4 cells after COVID-19. Clones were sequenced by immunoSEQ multiplex PCR, and TCRdb holds only the in-frame ones, with some missing. The profile shows 15,000 to 20,000 clones, about 70% of them singletons. These receptors have no identified antigens. This specimen was CD4+ T cells from PBMCs cultured with HCoV-NL63 spike peptides, taken after COVID-19 vaccination. These receptors originate from a human donor who received a COVID-19 vaccine. CDR3s include the opening cysteine and the closing phenylalanine or tryptophan. A D gene is named only where the DNA matches it firmly. Some rows have no size entry. The others give once, few or many, or a class for an expanded clone.

TRBD1,TRBJ1-5,few,TRBV7-9,TGTGCCAGCAGCTTAGCGGGACAGGGCAATCAGCCCCAGCATTTT,CASSLAGQGNQPQHF
TRBD1,TRBJ2-6,-,TRBV7-6,TGTGCCAGCAGCAAGAGGGACAGGAAGAACTCTGGGGCCAACGTCCTGACTTTC,CASSKRDRKNSGANVLTF
-,TRBJ2-3,-,TRBV24-1,TGTGCCACCAGTGATAGGGCCCTCCTAGATACGCAGTATTTT,CATSDRALLDTQYF
-,TRBJ2-5,-,TRBV10-3,TGTGCCATCAGTGAGAAATCCAGCGGCCTCGAGACCCAGTACTTC,CAISEKSSGLETQYF
TRBD1,TRBJ1-5,-,TRBV7-3,TGTGCCAGCAGCCCCAGGGGGGGTCAGCCCCAGCATTTT,CASSPRGGQPQHF
TRBD1,TRBJ1-5,-,TRBV29-1,TGCAGCGTTACGACAGGGGAGGACAATCAGCCCCAGCATTTT,CSVTTGEDNQPQHF
-,TRBJ1-3,-,TRBV6-5,TGTGCCAGCAGAAGGGATGGGATTGGAAACACCATATATTTT,CASRRDGIGNTIYF
-,TRBJ1-2,-,TRBV27,TGTGCCAGCAGTTCGGACATCAGAGTAAACTATGGCTACACCTTC,CASSSDIRVNYGYTF
-,TRBJ2-1,once,TRBV11-2,TGTGCCAGCAGCTTAGATAGGGGCTACAATGAGCAGTTCTTC,CASSLDRGYNEQFF
-,TRBJ1-5,few,TRBV2,TGTGCCAGCAGCGGAACAGAAGTAGGTCAGCCCCAGCATTTT,CASSGTEVGQPQHF
TRBD1,TRBJ1-5,-,TRBV2,TGTGCCAGCAGTGAAAGGAGGACAGGGGATCAGCCCCAGCATTTT,CASSERRTGDQPQHF
TRBD1,TRBJ2-3,-,TRBV24-1,TGTGCCACCAGTGATCAACTGGACAGGGCGGAAAATACGCAGTATTTT,CATSDQLDRAENTQYF
-,TRBJ1-4,-,TRBV7-9,TGTGCCAGCAGCCCCGGAGGGGGGCCTAATGAAAAACTGTTTTTT,CASSPGGGPNEKLFF
TRBD1,TRBJ1-4,once,TRBV20-1,TGCAGTGCTACTGAAGGGACAGGGGATGAAAAACTGTTTTTT,CSATEGTGDEKLFF
-,TRBJ2-2,once,TRBV21-1,TGTGCCAGCAGCCCTCCAAGTACCGGGGAGCTGTTTTTT,CASSPPSTGELFF
TRBD1,TRBJ1-2,-,TRBV7-3,TGTGCCAGCAGCTCCCAGGGGGCAGGAGGCTACACCTTC,CASSSQGAGGYTF
-,TRBJ1-1,-,TRBV6-5,TGTGCCAGCAGTTACTCTTCTCACAGGGTCAACGAAGCTTTCTTT,CASSYSSHRVNEAFF
-,TRBJ1-2,few,TRBV6-1,TGTGCCAGCAGTGACATCGGGACTAACTATGGCTACACCTTC,CASSDIGTNYGYTF
TRBD2,TRBJ2-1,-,TRBV15,TGTGCCACCAGCATCGGCCTAGCGGGGGGGCAAGTAGGATACAATGAGCAGTTCTTC,CATSIGLAGGQVGYNEQFF
-,TRBJ2-7,-,TRBV20-1,TGCAGTGCTAGGTCCGGTCACGAGCAGTACTTC,CSARSGHEQYF
-,TRBJ1-6,-,TRBV19,TGTGCCAGTAGTACGGGAACCGAAGTAGTTTCACCCCTCCACTTT,CASSTGTEVVSPLHF
TRBD1,TRBJ1-3,-,TRBV6-5,TGTGCCAGCAGTAGAGGGGGCAGCTCTGGAAACACCATATATTTT,CASSRGGSSGNTIYF
-,TRBJ1-1,-,TRBV18,TGTGCCAGCTCCCCGGACAGAGGCATAGCTTTCTTT,CASSPDRGIAFF
-,TRBJ1-4,-,TRBV7-3,TGTGCCAGCAGCTTAAGGGGGGCGCGGACCGGTATTAGCTCGGAGGTGGGATTT,CASSLRGARTGISSEVGF
TRBD1,TRBJ1-2,-,TRBV10-3,TGTGCCGTGTTTGACAGGGACGATGGCTACACCTTC,CAVFDRDDGYTF
TRBD1,TRBJ1-4,-,TRBV7-2,TGTGCCAGCAGCTTGGGGGACAGCTCGAATGAAAAACTGTTTTTT,CASSLGDSSNEKLFF
TRBD1,TRBJ1-4,-,TRBV29-1,TGCAGCGTTGGGACCGGGACAGGGTCTGAAAAACTGTTTTTT,CSVGTGTGSEKLFF
-,TRBJ1-2,-,TRBV19,TGTGCCAGTAGTATAGGGAGAGACCCCGGCCTCAACTATGGCTACACCTTC,CASSIGRDPGLNYGYTF
-,TRBJ2-5,-,TRBV20-1,TGCAGTGCTAGTAGTGGGGGGGCCGCGGGGGAGACCCAGTACTTC,CSASSGGAAGETQYF
TRBD2,TRBJ2-3,-,TRBV7-2,TGTGCCAGCAGCAAACTAGCGGGGGGCCTGAGCACAGATACGCAGTATTTT,CASSKLAGGLSTDTQYF
-,TRBJ1-5,-,TRBV6-6,TGTGCCAGCAGTCCTGGGTCCTCCCGGAGGAATCAGCCCCAGCATTTT,CASSPGSSRRNQPQHF
-,TRBJ1-1,-,TRBV5-1,TGCGCCAGCAGCTTGGATCCTGCCATGAACACTGAAGCTTTCTTT,CASSLDPAMNTEAFF
TRBD2,TRBJ2-2,-,TRBV7-2,TGTGCCAGCAGCCCCGGGGGGGCATACACCGGGGAGCTGTTTTTT,CASSPGGAYTGELFF
-,TRBJ2-3,-,TRBV28,TGTGCCAGCAGTCGCCTCACAGATACGCAGTATTTT,CASSRLTDTQYF
TRBD1,TRBJ1-4,few,TRBV30,TGTGCCTGGAGCCAAGACAGGGGGAGTGAAAAACTGTTTTTT,CAWSQDRGSEKLFF
-,TRBJ1-6,few,TRBV9,TGTGCCAGCAGCCCCCGACGAGACAATAATTCACCCCTCCACTTT,CASSPRRDNNSPLHF
-,TRBJ1-5,-,TRBV24-1,TGTGCCACCAGTGATTTCACCGGGACTCAGCCCCAGCATTTT,CATSDFTGTQPQHF
TRBD1,TRBJ2-7,-,TRBV19,TGTGCCAGTAGTAGCACAGGGGGCCCCTACGAGCAGTACTTC,CASSSTGGPYEQYF
-,TRBJ1-2,once,TRBV19,TGTGCCAGTAGTATTTTCGCGGGTGGGCGGTTAGAATATGGCTACACCTTC,CASSIFAGGRLEYGYTF
-,TRBJ1-5,-,TRBV10-3,TGTGCCATCAGCAGGGCGTCATCGATGGATCAGCCCCAGCATTTT,CAISRASSMDQPQHF
-,TRBJ1-5,few,TRBV7-3,TGTGCCAGCAGCTTCCGGGACGTCAGCAATCAGCCCCAGCATTTT,CASSFRDVSNQPQHF
TRBD1,TRBJ2-2,once,TRBV5-1,TGCGCCAGTGGGACAGGGGAGCCCGGGGAGCTGTTTTTT,CASGTGEPGELFF
-,TRBJ2-7,-,TRBV3-1/TRBV3-2,TGTGCCAGCAGCCAAAAAGGGGTCGGAGGGGCAGGTGAGCAGTACTTC,CASSQKGVGGAGEQYF
TRBD2,TRBJ2-7,-,TRBV7-9,TGTGCCAGCAGCTTAGTGGCGACTAGCGGGAACGACGAGCAGTACTTC,CASSLVATSGNDEQYF
-,TRBJ1-1,-,TRBV18,TGTGCCAGCTCACCCCGGACACCAGGGGAAGTTTTCTTT,CASSPRTPGEVFF
-,TRBJ1-1,hyperexpanded,TRBV6-5,TGTGCCAGCGGCCAGGGGTTGAACACTGAAGCTTTCTTT,CASGQGLNTEAFF
-,TRBJ2-3,-,TRBV3-1/TRBV3-2,TGTGCCAGCAGCACCACAGATACGCAGTATTTT,CASSTTDTQYF
-,TRBJ2-7,-,TRBV2,TGTGCCAGCAGTGATTTTATGACCACATACGAGCAGTACTTC,CASSDFMTTYEQYF
-,TRBJ2-7,few,TRBV2,TGTGCCAGCAGTCCTATGAGCTCCTACGAGCAGTACTTC,CASSPMSSYEQYF
TRBD2,TRBJ2-1,-,TRBV7-9,TGTGCCAGCAGCCCCCGACTAGCGGGAGATCTAATAAATGAGCAGTTCTTC,CASSPRLAGDLINEQFF
-,TRBJ1-5,-,TRBV16,TGTGCCAGCAGCCAGGGGGTTCAACAGCCCCAGCATTTT,CASSQGVQQPQHF
-,TRBJ2-2,few,TRBV7-2,TGTGCCAGCAGCCCCGCGACCTCCGGGGAGCTGTTTTTT,CASSPATSGELFF
-,TRBJ2-1,-,TRBV10-2,TGCGCCAGCAGCCACGACCCTGCTAGCGCTGAGCAGTTCTTC,CASSHDPASAEQFF